These T cell receptor beta chains were read from a single sample in a study of cytotoxic CD8 clonotypes in ibrutinib-treated CLL. Profiling relied on immunoSEQ multiplex PCR, and the TCRdb table lists in-frame clones only, not all of them. Here the sample spans more than 300,000 clones, roughly 79% being singletons. The sample in question was PBMCs, obtained before ibrutinib treatment. The origin of the receptors is a human donor with chronic lymphocytic leukemia. Each CDR3 is given with its conserved first and last residue. D genes are given only for firm matches. Clone size is shown for a subset of rows, as once, few, many or a class of expanded clone.

cdr3_nt	cdr3_aa	j_call	v_call	clone_size	d_call
TGTGCCAGCAGCGCATTAGCGGACCTAGCCAAAAACATTCAGTACTTC	CASSALADLAKNIQYF	TRBJ2-4	TRBV9	NA	NA
TGTGCCAGCAGTTACGGCGGGAGCATAGAGACCCAGTACTTC	CASSYGGSIETQYF	TRBJ2-5	TRBV6-5	NA	TRBD2
TGTGCCAGCAGCTTGCGGCTAGCGGGAGAGGAGTACGAGCAGTACTTC	CASSLRLAGEEYEQYF	TRBJ2-7	TRBV5-5	once	TRBD2
TGTGCCAGCAGCCTTAGGCTAGGTGGCACAGATACGCAGTATTTT	CASSLRLGGTDTQYF	TRBJ2-3	TRBV9	NA	NA
TGCGCCAGCAGCTGGGGACAGGGTCCCTACGAGCAGTACTTC	CASSWGQGPYEQYF	TRBJ2-7	TRBV5-1	NA	TRBD1
TGTGCCAACCGCCGGGACGACCTCACCGGGGAGCTGTTTTTT	CANRRDDLTGELFF	TRBJ2-2	TRBV7-8	NA	NA
TGTGCCAGCTTTGGACAGGGGGCTTCGGAATACGAGCAGTACTTC	CASFGQGASEYEQYF	TRBJ2-7	TRBV2	NA	TRBD1
TGCGCCAGCAGCCAAGTTTTTATGCAGGTCTATGGCTACACCTTC	CASSQVFMQVYGYTF	TRBJ1-2	TRBV4-1	NA	NA
TGTGCCAGCAGCTTAGGAGACAGACCCTACGAGCAGTACTTC	CASSLGDRPYEQYF	TRBJ2-7	TRBV7-2	NA	NA
TGTGCCAGCAGCTTACTCACAGGGAACACTGAAGCTTTCTTT	CASSLLTGNTEAFF	TRBJ1-1	TRBV7-8	few	NA
TGTGCCATCAGTGGGCAGGGGCGGGAAAAACTGTTTTTT	CAISGQGREKLFF	TRBJ1-4	TRBV10-3	NA	NA
TGTGCCAGCAGCCTGTTGGCCGACTACGAGCAGTACTTC	CASSLLADYEQYF	TRBJ2-7	TRBV2	few	NA
TGTGCCAGCAGTTTTTGGGAAGTCAATGAGCAGTTCTTC	CASSFWEVNEQFF	TRBJ2-1	TRBV28	NA	NA
TGTGCCAGCAGCGACTTAAGCGGGAGGGCCGCGGGGACCGGGGAGCTGTTTTTT	CASSDLSGRAAGTGELFF	TRBJ2-2	TRBV5-6	NA	TRBD2
TGTGCCAGCAGCGTAGAAATGAACACTGAAGCTTTCTTT	CASSVEMNTEAFF	TRBJ1-1	TRBV9	NA	NA
TGTGCCAGCAGCGTTAGGACAGGGGGCAAAGCGGAGACCCAGTACTTC	CASSVRTGGKAETQYF	TRBJ2-5	TRBV9	NA	TRBD1
TGCGCCAGCAGCCAACTATCCCGGGATCAAGAGACCCAGTACTTC	CASSQLSRDQETQYF	TRBJ2-5	TRBV4-1	NA	NA
TGCAGCGTTGCGACAGGGGACGAGCAGTACTTC	CSVATGDEQYF	TRBJ2-7	TRBV29-1	few	TRBD1
TGTGCCAGCAGCTGGCGTACATCCTACGAGCAGTACTTC	CASSWRTSYEQYF	TRBJ2-7	TRBV11-2	NA	NA
TGTGCCAGCAGTCACAACAGGGGTATAAGTGAAAAACTGTTTTTT	CASSHNRGISEKLFF	TRBJ1-4	TRBV28	NA	TRBD1
TGCGCCAGCAGTGGGGGGCCCCTCGAGCAGTACTTC	CASSGGPLEQYF	TRBJ2-7	TRBV10-1	NA	NA
TGTGCCAGCAGCTTAAACAGCAACTACGAGCAGTACTTC	CASSLNSNYEQYF	TRBJ2-7	TRBV11-3	NA	NA
TGTGCCACCAGCAGAAACCTAGCTAGCGGGAGAAACAATGAGCAGTTCTTC	CATSRNLASGRNNEQFF	TRBJ2-1	TRBV15	NA	TRBD2
TGTGCCAGCAGTAACACTTATAATGAAAAACTGTTTTTT	CASSNTYNEKLFF	TRBJ1-4	TRBV6-5	NA	NA
TGTGCCAGCAGTCGGACAGGGATCACAGATACGCAGTATTTT	CASSRTGITDTQYF	TRBJ2-3	TRBV9	NA	TRBD1
TGTGCCAGCAGCCCCCCAGGTCGGGCAGGGAGCACAGATACGCAGTATTTT	CASSPPGRAGSTDTQYF	TRBJ2-3	TRBV27	NA	NA
TGCAGCGCCCATGGGGGGACGAACACCGGGGAGCTGTTTTTT	CSAHGGTNTGELFF	TRBJ2-2	TRBV29-1	once	NA
TGTGCCAGCAGCTCAACCGGACTAGCGGGAGGCGAGCAGTACTTC	CASSSTGLAGGEQYF	TRBJ2-7	TRBV9	NA	TRBD2
TGTGCCACCTCCCCAGGCCTTGGGTACCAAGAGACCCAGTACTTC	CATSPGLGYQETQYF	TRBJ2-5	TRBV28	NA	NA
TGTGCCATCAGTGACATTCCGGGAGCTTCATCCTACGAGCAGTACTTC	CAISDIPGASSYEQYF	TRBJ2-7	TRBV10-3	NA	NA
TGCAGTGCCAACGGAGCATATACGCAGTATTTT	CSANGAYTQYF	TRBJ2-3	TRBV20-1	NA	NA
TGTGCCAGCAGTTTAGAAGTTAGCACAGATACGCAGTATTTT	CASSLEVSTDTQYF	TRBJ2-3	TRBV27	NA	NA
TGTGCTAGTGGTTTGGTACATACCGAGTACAGTTTTAATCAGCCCCAGCATTTT	CASGLVHTEYSFNQPQHF	TRBJ1-5	TRBV12-5	NA	NA
TGTGCCAGCAGCTTAATTGGGCTCCGCCACGAGCAGTACTTC	CASSLIGLRHEQYF	TRBJ2-7	TRBV7-2	NA	NA
TGTGCCAGCAGCTTAGACAACCTTAGCGGGATGACAGATACGCAGTATTTT	CASSLDNLSGMTDTQYF	TRBJ2-3	TRBV11-2	NA	TRBD2
TGTGCCAGCACCGACGGACCCTATAGCAATCAGCCCCAGCATTTT	CASTDGPYSNQPQHF	TRBJ1-5	TRBV6-5	NA	NA
TGTGCCAGCAGTAACCGGGCCCCCTACATGTTCTTC	CASSNRAPYMFF	TRBJ2-1	TRBV28	once	NA
TGTGCCAGCAGCTCGGACAAACAAGAGACCCAGTACTTC	CASSSDKQETQYF	TRBJ2-5	TRBV5-4	NA	NA
TGTGCCAGCAGTCGGTGGGGCAGGGCCTCTGGGGCCAACGTCCTGACTTTC	CASSRWGRASGANVLTF	TRBJ2-6	TRBV2	NA	NA
TGTGCCAGCAGTTTTAAGGAGCGGTTCACAGATACGCAGTATTTT	CASSFKERFTDTQYF	TRBJ2-3	TRBV28	NA	NA